The clone carrying this TCR beta chain was observed a single time. These data come from a study of control samples from healthy donors and cancer patients. Profiling relied on immunoSEQ multiplex PCR, and the TCRdb table lists in-frame clones only, not all of them. In the table there are 120,000 or so clones, around 87% of which are singletons. V shed 6 bases and J 3 bases; nucleotides not matched to a gene: 9. Looked up from germline, CDR1 is SGHTA and CDR2 is FQGNSA. There are 16 residues in the CDR3. This receptor was obtained from a man aged 55 to 69 in good health. Material: blood. The chain is built from TRBV7-2 and TRBJ2-4; 9 bases are a match to TRBD2. The CDR3 bases are TGTGCCAGCAGACTAGCGGGCCTGCAGGGCAAAAACATTCAGTACTTC. Its translation: CASRLAGLQGKNIQYF. The whole variable domain, filled in from reference TRBV7-2 and TRBJ2-4, reads GAGVSQSPSNKVTEKGKDVELRCDPISGHTALYWYRQSLGQGLEFLIYFQGNSAPDKSGLPSDRFSAERTGGSVSTLTIQRTQQEDSAVYLCASRLAGLQGKNIQYFGAGTRLSVL.